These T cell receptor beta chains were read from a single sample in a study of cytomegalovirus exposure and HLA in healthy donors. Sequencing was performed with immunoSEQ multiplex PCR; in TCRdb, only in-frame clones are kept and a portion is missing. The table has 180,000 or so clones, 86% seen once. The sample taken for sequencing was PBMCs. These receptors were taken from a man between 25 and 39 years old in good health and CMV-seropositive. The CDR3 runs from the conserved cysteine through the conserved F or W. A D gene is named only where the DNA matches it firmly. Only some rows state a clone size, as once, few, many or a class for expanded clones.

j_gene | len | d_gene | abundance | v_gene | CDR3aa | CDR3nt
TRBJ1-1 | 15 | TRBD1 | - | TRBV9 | CASSGRQGLNTEAFF | TGTGCCAGCAGCGGGAGACAGGGACTGAACACTGAAGCTTTCTTT
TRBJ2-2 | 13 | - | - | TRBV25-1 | CASAQLGIGELFF | TGTGCCAGCGCCCAGCTGGGGATCGGGGAGCTGTTTTTT
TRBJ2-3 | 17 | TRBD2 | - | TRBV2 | CASAEASGAFSTDTQYF | TGTGCCAGCGCTGAGGCTAGCGGGGCCTTTAGCACAGATACGCAGTATTTT
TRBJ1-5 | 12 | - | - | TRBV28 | CASRVRNQPQHF | TGTGCCAGCAGGGTTCGCAATCAGCCCCAGCATTTT
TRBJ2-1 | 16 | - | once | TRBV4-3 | CASSQDHGGRYNEQFF | TGCGCCAGCAGCCAAGATCACGGGGGGCGGTACAATGAGCAGTTCTTC
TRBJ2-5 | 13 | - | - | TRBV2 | CASGQPRQETQYF | TGTGCCAGCGGCCAGCCCCGTCAAGAGACCCAGTACTTC
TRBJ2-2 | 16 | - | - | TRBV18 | CASSPARVLNTGELFF | TGTGCCAGCTCACCCGCCAGGGTTTTGAACACCGGGGAGCTGTTTTTT
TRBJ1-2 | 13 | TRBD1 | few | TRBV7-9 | CASSYRGAYGYTF | TGTGCCAGCAGCTACAGGGGGGCCTATGGCTACACCTTC
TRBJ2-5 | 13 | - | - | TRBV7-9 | CASRGELQETQYF | TGTGCCAGCAGGGGGGAGCTCCAAGAGACCCAGTACTTC
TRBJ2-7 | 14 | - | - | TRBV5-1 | CASSLPGSSYEQYF | TGCGCCAGCAGCTTGCCGGGCAGCTCATACGAGCAGTACTTC
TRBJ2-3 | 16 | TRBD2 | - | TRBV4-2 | CASSQEAGLAGRTQYF | TGTGCCAGCAGCCAAGAAGCGGGACTAGCGGGACGTACGCAGTATTTT
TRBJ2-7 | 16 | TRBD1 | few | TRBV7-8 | CASSLVRGTGDDEQYF | TGTGCCAGCAGCTTAGTAAGAGGGACAGGGGATGATGAGCAGTACTTC
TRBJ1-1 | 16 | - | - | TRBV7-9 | CASSSDSGTVNTEAFF | TGTGCCAGCAGCTCCGATTCCGGGACGGTGAACACTGAAGCTTTCTTT
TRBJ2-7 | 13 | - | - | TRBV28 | CASSFSSSYEQYF | TGTGCCAGCAGTTTCAGTAGCTCCTACGAGCAGTACTTC
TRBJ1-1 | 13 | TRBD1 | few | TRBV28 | CASSARGRPEAFF | TGTGCCAGCAGTGCCAGGGGGCGTCCTGAAGCTTTCTTT
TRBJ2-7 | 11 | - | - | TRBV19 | CASKDWGEQYF | TGTGCCAGCAAGGACTGGGGCGAGCAGTACTTC
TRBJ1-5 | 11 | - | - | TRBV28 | CASSLMQPQHF | TGTGCCAGCAGTTTGATGCAGCCCCAGCATTTT
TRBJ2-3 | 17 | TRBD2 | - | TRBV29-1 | CSVVGFGGGGSTDTQYF | TGCAGCGTTGTTGGTTTCGGCGGGGGAGGGAGCACAGATACGCAGTATTTT
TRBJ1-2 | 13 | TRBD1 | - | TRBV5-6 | CASSFGQGETYTF | TGTGCCAGCAGCTTCGGACAGGGGGAAACCTACACCTTC
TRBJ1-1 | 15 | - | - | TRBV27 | CASRMLDRLNTEAFF | TGTGCCAGCAGGATGTTGGACAGACTGAACACTGAAGCTTTCTTT
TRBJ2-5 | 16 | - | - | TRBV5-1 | CASKMGQQPSQETQYF | TGCGCCAGCAAGATGGGTCAGCAACCCTCTCAAGAGACCCAGTACTTC
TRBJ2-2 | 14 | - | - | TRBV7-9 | CASSLGQNTGELFF | TGTGCCAGCAGCTTAGGGCAGAACACCGGGGAGCTGTTTTTT
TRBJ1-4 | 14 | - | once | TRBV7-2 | CASSMTVGPQKLFF | TGTGCCAGCAGCATGACAGTCGGCCCCCAAAAACTGTTTTTT
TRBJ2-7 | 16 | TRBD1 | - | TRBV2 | CASSEALTGARHEQYF | TGTGCCAGCAGTGAAGCCCTGACAGGGGCGAGGCACGAGCAGTACTTC
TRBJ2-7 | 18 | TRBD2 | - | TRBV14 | CASSPLGLAGDVHYEQYF | TGTGCCAGCAGCCCATTGGGACTAGCGGGGGATGTACACTACGAGCAGTACTTC
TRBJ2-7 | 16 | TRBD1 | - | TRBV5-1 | CASSFFPETGGYEQYF | TGCGCCAGCAGCTTCTTTCCTGAGACAGGGGGCTACGAGCAGTACTTC
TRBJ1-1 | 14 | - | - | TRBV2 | CASSELRGGTEAFF | TGTGCCAGCAGTGAACTCAGGGGAGGCACTGAAGCTTTCTTT
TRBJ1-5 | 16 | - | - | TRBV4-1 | CASSQEGGFGNQPQHF | TGCGCCAGCAGCCAAGAAGGGGGATTTGGCAATCAGCCCCAGCATTTT
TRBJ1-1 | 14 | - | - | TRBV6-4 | CASSVDRFNTEAFF | TGTGCCAGCAGTGTCGACAGATTCAACACTGAAGCTTTCTTT
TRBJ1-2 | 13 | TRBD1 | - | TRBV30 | CALRDRRNYGYTF | TGTGCCTTGCGGGACAGGAGGAACTATGGCTACACCTTC
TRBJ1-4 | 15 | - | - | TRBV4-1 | CASSQVTGVNEKLFF | TGCGCCAGCAGCCAAGTTACGGGGGTTAATGAAAAACTGTTTTTT
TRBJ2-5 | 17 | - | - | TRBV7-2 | CASSFGHLNVPGTTQYF | TGTGCCAGCAGCTTCGGACACCTAAACGTCCCCGGCACCACCCAGTACTTC
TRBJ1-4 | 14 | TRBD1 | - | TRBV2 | CASDKTGVGEKLFF | TGTGCCAGCGACAAGACAGGGGTCGGTGAAAAACTGTTTTTT
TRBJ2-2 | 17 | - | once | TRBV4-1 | CASSQEVAVSYVGELFF | TGCGCCAGCAGCCAAGAAGTGGCCGTTTCGTATGTCGGGGAGCTGTTTTTT
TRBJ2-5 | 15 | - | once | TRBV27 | CASSLSSVVRETQYF | TGTGCCAGCAGTTTATCGTCGGTGGTCCGGGAGACCCAGTACTTC
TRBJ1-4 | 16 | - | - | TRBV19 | CASRTIPGGGHEKLFF | TGTGCCAGTAGGACCATCCCAGGAGGGGGGCATGAAAAACTGTTTTTT
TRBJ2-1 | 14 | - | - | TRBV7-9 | CASSFSSRYNEQFF | TGTGCCAGCAGCTTCTCGTCGAGGTACAATGAGCAGTTCTTC
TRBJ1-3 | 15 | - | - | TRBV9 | CASSVDSGAGNTIYF | TGTGCCAGCAGCGTAGACTCAGGGGCGGGAAACACCATATATTTT
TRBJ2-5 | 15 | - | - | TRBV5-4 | CASSLMSGQWETQYF | TGTGCCAGCAGCTTGATGTCCGGGCAATGGGAGACCCAGTACTTC
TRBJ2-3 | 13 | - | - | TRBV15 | CATGVMTPDTQYF | TGTGCCACAGGAGTGATGACGCCAGATACGCAGTATTTT
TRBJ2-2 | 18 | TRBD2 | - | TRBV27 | CASSLSLSTSGGTGELFF | TGTGCCAGCAGTTTATCCCTGTCGACTAGCGGGGGGACCGGGGAGCTGTTTTTT
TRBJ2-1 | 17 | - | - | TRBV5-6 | CASSLVAGRVNTMEQFF | TGTGCCAGCAGCTTGGTCGCGGGGCGGGTAAATACAATGGAGCAGTTCTTC
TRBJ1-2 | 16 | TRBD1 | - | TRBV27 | CASSKDGTDTNYGYTF | TGTGCCAGCAGTAAGGACGGGACAGATACTAACTATGGCTACACCTTC
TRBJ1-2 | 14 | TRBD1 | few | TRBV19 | CASGTGATGYGYTF | TGTGCCAGCGGAACAGGGGCCACTGGCTATGGCTACACCTTC
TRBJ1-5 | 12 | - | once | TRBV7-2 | CASSSTGQPQHF | TGTGCCAGCAGCTCAACAGGGCAGCCCCAGCATTTT
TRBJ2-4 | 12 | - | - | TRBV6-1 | CASSENVGIQYF | TGTGCCAGCAGTGAAAATGTAGGCATTCAGTACTTC
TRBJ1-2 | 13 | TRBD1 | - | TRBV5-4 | CASSWQGDYGYTF | TGTGCCAGCAGCTGGCAGGGGGACTATGGCTACACCTTC
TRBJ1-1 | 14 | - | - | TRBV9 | CASSDNDGNTEAFF | TGTGCCAGCAGCGATAACGACGGGAACACTGAAGCTTTCTTT
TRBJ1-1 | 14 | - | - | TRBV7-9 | CASSLSGVGTEAFF | TGTGCCAGCAGCTTGTCCGGGGTCGGAACTGAAGCTTTCTTT
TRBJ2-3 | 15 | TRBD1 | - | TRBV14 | CASSQNRGVTDTQYF | TGTGCCAGCAGCCAGAACAGGGGCGTCACAGATACGCAGTATTTT
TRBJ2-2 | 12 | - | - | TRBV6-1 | CAEGGNTGELFF | TGTGCAGAGGGGGGGAACACCGGGGAGCTGTTTTTT
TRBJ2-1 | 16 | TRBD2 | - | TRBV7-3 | CASSPLAGVSYNEQFF | TGTGCCAGCAGCCCATTGGCGGGAGTTAGTTACAATGAGCAGTTCTTC
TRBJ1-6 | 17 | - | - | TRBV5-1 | CASRSTGPSSYNSPLHF | TGCGCCAGCAGAAGCACGGGCCCGAGCTCCTATAATTCACCCCTCCACTTT